Sequencing of this T cell receptor beta chain was carried out in a study of regulatory T cells in long-lasting Graves disease. Overall study context: More than 5 years of antithyroid drugs with positive TSH receptor antibodies defined persistent Graves' disease.

Trimming stripped 0 bases from V and 4 bases from J, with 17 bases between. In germline, CDR1 is SGDLS, CDR2 YYNGEE. The CDR3 sequence is 16 residues long. Noted time point: persistent/refractory GD, antithyroid drugs over 5 years with positive TRAb. Extracted RNA from PBMCs served as the source of the TCR library. Patients came through an endocrinology department, and that department was in Xi'an, China. Remarks on this clonotype: Its antigen is undetermined.

Findings and caveats of the study: It is possible that accuracy was reduced by the small size of the sample.

For TCR beta, libraries came from iRepertoire HTBI primers and Arm-PCR of CDR3 regions. In the original workflow: Across the samples, identification revealed 60 to 75 TRBV and more than 11 TRBJ segments. TCRdb recomputed calls from the multiplex PCR reads with MiXCR, one row per CDR3 protein. The authors' filters were not applied to this entry. Found here are approximately 360,000 distinct CDR3 sequences, roughly 25% of them singletons; the top ten hold 28%. The TCR was taken from a woman between 35 and 50 years old with Graves disease. The sample was peripheral blood mononuclear cells (PBMCs), taken when the disease was refractory, from a patient treated with antithyroid drugs. This sequence joins TRBV9 and TRBJ2-7; D is undetermined. The DNA for the CDR3 is TGTGCCAGCAGCGTAGACGTGGCAGTAAATTTTTACGAGCAGTACTTC. This codes for CASSVDVAVNFYEQYF.